This TCR beta chain was obtained from a study of blood T cell repertoires in COVID-19. Assay used: immunoSEQ multiplex PCR; TCRdb lists only in-frame clones, some missing. The sample comprises over 130,000 clones, roughly 85% of which are singletons, and around 2.9% rests with the top ten. Germline trimming cut 1 base from V and 7 bases from J; bases unmatched to any gene: 7. The CDR3 extends over 15 amino acids. The germline CDR1 and CDR2 sequences are SGHRS and YFSETQ. The sequenced sample was PBMCs or T cells enriched from blood (not recorded which). The chain is built from TRBV5-1 and TRBJ1-1; TRBD1 matches 10 bases. This receptor was taken from a woman in her 50s who had recovered from COVID-19. The CDR3 bases are TGCGCCAGCAGCTTGAACACGGACAGGGGGGTTGAAGCTTTCTTT. As protein: CASSLNTDRGVEAFF.